This T cell receptor (beta chain) was sequenced during a study of human T cells and chemical hapten exposure. CDR1 and CDR2 (germline): SGHRS, YFSETQ. Trimming left V 3 bases short and J 2 bases short, with 7 bases between. The CDR3 is 13 amino acids. Noted time point: pre-sensitization, week 0. As to treatment: therapeutic diphenylcyclopropenone sensitization with weekly scalp DPC. TCRdb processed the RACE reads anew with MiXCR; each CDR3 protein has one entry. The sample lists roughly 110,000 distinct CDR3 sequences; less than 15% were seen once. This clonotype was detected a few times. The rearrangement joins TRBV5-1 to TRBJ2-3; D remains ambiguous. This receptor was identified in a woman in her fifties or sixties with alopecia areata. Some clones in this sample may be carry-over from other donors' samples. Sequenced here: whole blood, sampled in connection with sensitization to the hapten diphenylcyclopropenone (DPC). The CDR3 coding sequence is TGCGCCAGCAGCTCCAGCTTCACAGATACGCAGTATTTT. This encodes CASSSSFTDTQYF.